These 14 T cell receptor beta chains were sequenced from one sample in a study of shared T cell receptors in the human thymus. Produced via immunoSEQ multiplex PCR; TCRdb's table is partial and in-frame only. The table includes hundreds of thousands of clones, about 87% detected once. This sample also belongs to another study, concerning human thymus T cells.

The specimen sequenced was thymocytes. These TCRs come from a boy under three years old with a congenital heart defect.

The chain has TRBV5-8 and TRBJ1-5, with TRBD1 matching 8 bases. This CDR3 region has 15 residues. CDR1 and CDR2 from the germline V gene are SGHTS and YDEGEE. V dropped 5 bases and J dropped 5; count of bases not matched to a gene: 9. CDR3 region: CASSQQGVMDQPQHF. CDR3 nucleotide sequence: TGTGCCAGCAGTCAACAGGGGGTAATGGATCAGCCCCAGCATTTT. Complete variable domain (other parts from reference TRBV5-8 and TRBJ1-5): EAGVTQSPTHLIKTRGQQATLRCSPISGHTSVYWYQQALGLGLQFLLWYDEGEERNRGNFPPRFSGRQFPNYSSELNVNALELEDSALYLCASSQQGVMDQPQHFGDGTRLSIL.

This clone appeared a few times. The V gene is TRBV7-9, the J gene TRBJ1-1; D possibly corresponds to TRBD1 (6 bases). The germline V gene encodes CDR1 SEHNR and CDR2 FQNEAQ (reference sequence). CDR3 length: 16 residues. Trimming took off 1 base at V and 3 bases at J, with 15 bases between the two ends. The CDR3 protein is CASSLGLGGADTEAFF. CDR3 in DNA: TGTGCCAGCAGCTTAGGGCTTGGGGGGGCGGACACTGAAGCTTTCTTT.

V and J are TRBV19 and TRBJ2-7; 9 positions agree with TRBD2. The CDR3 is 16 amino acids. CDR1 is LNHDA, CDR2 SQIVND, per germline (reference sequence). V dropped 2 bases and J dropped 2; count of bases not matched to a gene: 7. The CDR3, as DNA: TGTGCCAGTAGTATAACGAGCGGGAGGTCCCCCTACGAGCAGTACTTC. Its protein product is CASSITSGRSPYEQYF.

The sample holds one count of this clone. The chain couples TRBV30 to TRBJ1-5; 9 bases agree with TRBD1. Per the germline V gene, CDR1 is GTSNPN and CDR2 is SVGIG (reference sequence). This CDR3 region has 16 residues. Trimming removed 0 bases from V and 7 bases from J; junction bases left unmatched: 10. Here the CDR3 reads CAWSVRTGGAGQPQHF. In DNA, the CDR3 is TGTGCCTGGAGTGTACGAACAGGGGGCGCGGGGCAGCCCCAGCATTTT.

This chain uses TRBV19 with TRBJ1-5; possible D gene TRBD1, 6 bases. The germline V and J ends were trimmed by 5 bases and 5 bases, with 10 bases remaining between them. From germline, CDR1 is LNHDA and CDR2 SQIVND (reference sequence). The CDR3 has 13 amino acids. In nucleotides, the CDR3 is TGTGCCAGTAGTTCAACAGGGTATCAGCCCCAGCATTTT. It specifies CASSSTGYQPQHF.

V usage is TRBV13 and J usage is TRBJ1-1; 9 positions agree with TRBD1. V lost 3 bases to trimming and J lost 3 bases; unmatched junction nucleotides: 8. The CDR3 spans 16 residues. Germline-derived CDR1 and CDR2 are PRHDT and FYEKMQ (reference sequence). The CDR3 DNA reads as TGTGCCAGCAGCTTCGGACAGGGGTTTGTTTACACTGAAGCTTTCTTT. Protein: CASSFGQGFVYTEAFF.

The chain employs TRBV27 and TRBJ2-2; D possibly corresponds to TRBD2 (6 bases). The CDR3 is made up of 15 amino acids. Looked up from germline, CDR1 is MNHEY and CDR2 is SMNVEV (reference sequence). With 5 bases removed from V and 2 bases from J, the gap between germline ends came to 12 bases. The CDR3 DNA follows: TGTGCCAGCAGTGGCCTGGGGGGAAACACCGGGGAGCTGTTTTTT. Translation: CASSGLGGNTGELFF.

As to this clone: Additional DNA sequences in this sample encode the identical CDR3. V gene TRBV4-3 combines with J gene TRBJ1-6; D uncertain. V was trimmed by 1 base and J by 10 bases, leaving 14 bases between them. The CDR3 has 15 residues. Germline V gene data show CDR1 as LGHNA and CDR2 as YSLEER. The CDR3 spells CASSQVGVSGSPLHF. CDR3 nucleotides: TGCGCCAGCAGCCAAGTCGGAGTGTCGGGGTCACCCCTCCACTTT.

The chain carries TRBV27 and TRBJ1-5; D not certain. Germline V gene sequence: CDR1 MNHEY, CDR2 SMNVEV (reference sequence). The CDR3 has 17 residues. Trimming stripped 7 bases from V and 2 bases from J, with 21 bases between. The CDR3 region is CASTVCLRPERNQPQHF. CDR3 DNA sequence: TGTGCCAGCACTGTCTGTCTTCGTCCAGAACGCAATCAGCCCCAGCATTTT.

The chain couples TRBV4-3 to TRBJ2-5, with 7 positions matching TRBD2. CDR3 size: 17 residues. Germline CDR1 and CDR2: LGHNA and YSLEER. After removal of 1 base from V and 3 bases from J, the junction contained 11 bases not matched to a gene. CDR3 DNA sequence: TGCGCCAGCAGCCAAGTGGGGGGAGGGCCTACTAAAGAGACCCAGTACTTC. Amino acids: CASSQVGGGPTKETQYF.

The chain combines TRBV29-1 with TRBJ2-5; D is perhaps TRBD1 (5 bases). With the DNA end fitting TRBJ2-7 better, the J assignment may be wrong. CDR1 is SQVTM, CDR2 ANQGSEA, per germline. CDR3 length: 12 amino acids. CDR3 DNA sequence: TGCAGCGCAAGGGGTGCTGGCTACGAGCAGTACTTC. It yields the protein CSARGAGYEQYF.

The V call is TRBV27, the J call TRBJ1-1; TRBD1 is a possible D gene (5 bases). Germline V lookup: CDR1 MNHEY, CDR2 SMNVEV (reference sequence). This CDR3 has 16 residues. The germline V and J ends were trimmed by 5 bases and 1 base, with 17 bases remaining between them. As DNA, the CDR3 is TGTGCCAGCAGTCGAGACCCGGACACCCAGAACACTGAAGCTTTCTTT. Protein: CASSRDPDTQNTEAFF.

CDR3 DNA: TGTGCCAGCAGCTTCGGGTCCTTGGGTTCACCCCTCCACTTT. Protein sequence: CASSFGSLGSPLHF. The chain joins TRBV7-2 to TRBJ1-6; D not resolved. Per germline, CDR1 SGHTA and CDR2 FQGNSA. V lost 3 bases to trimming and J lost 9 bases, with 12 bases between them. The CDR3 totals 14 residues.

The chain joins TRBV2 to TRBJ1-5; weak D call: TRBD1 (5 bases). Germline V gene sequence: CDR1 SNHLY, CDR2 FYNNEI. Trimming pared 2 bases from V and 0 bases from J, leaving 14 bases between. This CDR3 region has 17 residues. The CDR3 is CASSEKAGNLSNQPQHF. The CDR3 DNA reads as TGTGCCAGCAGTGAAAAGGCAGGGAATCTTAGCAATCAGCCCCAGCATTTT.